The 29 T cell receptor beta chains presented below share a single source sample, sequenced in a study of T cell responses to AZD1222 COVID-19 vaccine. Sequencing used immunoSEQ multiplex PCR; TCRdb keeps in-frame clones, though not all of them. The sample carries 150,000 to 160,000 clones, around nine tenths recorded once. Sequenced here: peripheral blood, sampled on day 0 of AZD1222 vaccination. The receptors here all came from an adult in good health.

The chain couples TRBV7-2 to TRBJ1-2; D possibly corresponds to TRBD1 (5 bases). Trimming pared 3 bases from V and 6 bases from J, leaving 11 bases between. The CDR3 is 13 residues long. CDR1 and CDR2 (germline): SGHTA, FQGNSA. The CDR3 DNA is TGTGCCAGCAGCTTTCGACAGTTCGATGGCTACACCTTC. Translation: CASSFRQFDGYTF. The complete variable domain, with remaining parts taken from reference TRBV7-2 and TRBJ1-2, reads GAGVSQSPSNKVTEKGKDVELRCDPISGHTALYWYRQSLGQGLEFLIYFQGNSAPDKSGLPSDRFSAERTGGSVSTLTIQRTQQEDSAVYLCASSFRQFDGYTFGSGTRLTVV.

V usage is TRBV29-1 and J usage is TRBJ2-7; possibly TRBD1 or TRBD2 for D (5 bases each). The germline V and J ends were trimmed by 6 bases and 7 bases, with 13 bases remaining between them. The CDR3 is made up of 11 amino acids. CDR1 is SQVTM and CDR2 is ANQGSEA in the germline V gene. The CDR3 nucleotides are TGCAGCGTGACCGGGACCGGGGAGCAGTACTTC. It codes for CSVTGTGEQYF.

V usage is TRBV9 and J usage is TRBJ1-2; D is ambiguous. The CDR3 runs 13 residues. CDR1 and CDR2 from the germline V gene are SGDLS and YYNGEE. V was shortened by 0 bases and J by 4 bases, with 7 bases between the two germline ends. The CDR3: CASSVEGLYGYTF. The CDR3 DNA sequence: TGTGCCAGCAGCGTAGAAGGTCTCTATGGCTACACCTTC.

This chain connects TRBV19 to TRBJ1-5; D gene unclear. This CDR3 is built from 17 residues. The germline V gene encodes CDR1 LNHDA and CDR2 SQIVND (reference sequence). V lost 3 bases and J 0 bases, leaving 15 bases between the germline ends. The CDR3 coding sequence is TGTGCCAGTAGTATCCGACTGCGTGGATATAGCAATCAGCCCCAGCATTTT. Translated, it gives CASSIRLRGYSNQPQHF.

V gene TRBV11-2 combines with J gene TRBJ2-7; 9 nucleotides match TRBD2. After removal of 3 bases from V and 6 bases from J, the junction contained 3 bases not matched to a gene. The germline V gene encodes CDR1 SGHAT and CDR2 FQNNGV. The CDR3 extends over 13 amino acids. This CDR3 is CASSFIAGVEQYF. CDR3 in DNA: TGTGCCAGCAGCTTCATAGCGGGAGTCGAGCAGTACTTC.

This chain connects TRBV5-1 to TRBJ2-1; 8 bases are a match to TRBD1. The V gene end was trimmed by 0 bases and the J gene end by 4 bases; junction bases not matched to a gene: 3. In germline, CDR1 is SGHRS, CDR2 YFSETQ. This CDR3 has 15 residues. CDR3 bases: TGCGCCAGCAGCTTGGGACAGGGGACATACAATGAGCAGTTCTTC. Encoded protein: CASSLGQGTYNEQFF.

The CDR3: CASSQDVGASGEKLFF. The CDR3 coding sequence is TGCGCCAGCAGCCAGGACGTCGGAGCGTCGGGTGAAAAACTGTTTTTT. J is TRBJ1-4 and V is TRBV5-1; D remains unclear. V was pared by 4 bases and J by 7 bases, with 20 bases between. This CDR3 region has 16 residues. Germline-derived CDR1 and CDR2 are SGHRS and YFSETQ.

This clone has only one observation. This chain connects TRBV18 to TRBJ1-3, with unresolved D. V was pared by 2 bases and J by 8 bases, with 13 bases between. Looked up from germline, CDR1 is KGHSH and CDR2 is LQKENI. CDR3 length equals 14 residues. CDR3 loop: CASSPSAAGDTIYF. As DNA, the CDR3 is TGTGCCAGCTCACCATCGGCCGCCGGGGACACCATATATTTT.

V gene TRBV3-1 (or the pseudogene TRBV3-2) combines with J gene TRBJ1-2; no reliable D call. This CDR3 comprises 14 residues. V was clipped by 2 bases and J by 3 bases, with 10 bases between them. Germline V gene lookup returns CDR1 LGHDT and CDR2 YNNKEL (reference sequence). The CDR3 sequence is CASSQRGRYYGYTF. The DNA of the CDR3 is TGTGCCAGCAGCCAAAGAGGGAGGTACTATGGCTACACCTTC.

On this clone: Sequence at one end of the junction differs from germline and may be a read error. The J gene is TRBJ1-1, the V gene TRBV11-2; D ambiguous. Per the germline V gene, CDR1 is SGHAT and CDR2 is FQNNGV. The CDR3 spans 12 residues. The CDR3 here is CASSLQNPEAFF. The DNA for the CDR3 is TGTGCCAGCAGCTTGCAGAACCCTGAAGCTTTCTTT.

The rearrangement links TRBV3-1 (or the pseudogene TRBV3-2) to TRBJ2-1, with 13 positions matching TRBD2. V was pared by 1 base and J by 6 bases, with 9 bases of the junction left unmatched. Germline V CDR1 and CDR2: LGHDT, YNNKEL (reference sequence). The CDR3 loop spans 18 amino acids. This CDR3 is CASSQARTSGRVSNEQFF. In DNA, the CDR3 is TGTGCCAGCAGCCAAGCCCGGACTAGCGGGAGAGTGAGCAATGAGCAGTTCTTC.

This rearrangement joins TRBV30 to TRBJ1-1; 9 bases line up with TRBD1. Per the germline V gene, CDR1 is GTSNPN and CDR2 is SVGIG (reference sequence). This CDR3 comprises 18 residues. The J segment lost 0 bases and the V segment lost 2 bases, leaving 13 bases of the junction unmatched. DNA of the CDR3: TGTGCCTGGAGTCCTGGTTTTTGGACAGGGGCCATGAACACTGAAGCTTTCTTT. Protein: CAWSPGFWTGAMNTEAFF. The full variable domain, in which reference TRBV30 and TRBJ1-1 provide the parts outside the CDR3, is SQTIHQWPATLVQPVGSPLSLECTVEGTSNPNLYWYRQAAGRGLQLLFYSVGIGQISSEVPQNLSASRPQDRQFILSSKKLLLSDSGFYLCAWSPGFWTGAMNTEAFFGQGTRLTVV.

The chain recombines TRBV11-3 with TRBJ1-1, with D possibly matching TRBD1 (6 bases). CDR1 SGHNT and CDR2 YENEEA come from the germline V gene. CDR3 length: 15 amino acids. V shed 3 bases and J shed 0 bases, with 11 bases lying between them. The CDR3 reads CASSFSGQLNTEAFF. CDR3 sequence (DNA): TGTGCCAGCAGCTTTTCCGGACAGCTGAACACTGAAGCTTTCTTT.

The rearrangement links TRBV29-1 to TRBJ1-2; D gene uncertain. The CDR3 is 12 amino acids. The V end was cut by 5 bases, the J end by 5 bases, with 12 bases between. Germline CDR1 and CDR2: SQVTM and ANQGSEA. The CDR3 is CSVRFSEYGYTF. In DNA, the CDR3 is TGCAGCGTTAGGTTCAGTGAGTATGGCTACACCTTC.

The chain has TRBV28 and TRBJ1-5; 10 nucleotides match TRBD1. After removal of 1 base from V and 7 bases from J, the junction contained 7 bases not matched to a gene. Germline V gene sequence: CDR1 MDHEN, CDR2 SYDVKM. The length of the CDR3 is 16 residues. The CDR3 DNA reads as TGTGCCAGCAGTTTATCTCGGGGACAGGGGAGACAGCCCCAGCATTTT. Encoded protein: CASSLSRGQGRQPQHF.

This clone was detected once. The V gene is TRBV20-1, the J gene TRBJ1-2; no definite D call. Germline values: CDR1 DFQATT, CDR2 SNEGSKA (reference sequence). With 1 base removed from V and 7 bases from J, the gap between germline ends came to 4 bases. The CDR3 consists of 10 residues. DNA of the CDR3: TGCAGTGCTAGAGGGGGTGGCTACACCTTC. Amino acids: CSARGGGYTF.

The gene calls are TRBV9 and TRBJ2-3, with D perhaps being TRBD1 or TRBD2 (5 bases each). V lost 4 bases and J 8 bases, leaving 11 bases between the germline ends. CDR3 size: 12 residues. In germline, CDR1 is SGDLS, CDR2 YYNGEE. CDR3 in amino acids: CASSLKGSTQYF. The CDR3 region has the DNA TGTGCCAGCAGCCTAAAGGGGAGTACGCAGTATTTT.

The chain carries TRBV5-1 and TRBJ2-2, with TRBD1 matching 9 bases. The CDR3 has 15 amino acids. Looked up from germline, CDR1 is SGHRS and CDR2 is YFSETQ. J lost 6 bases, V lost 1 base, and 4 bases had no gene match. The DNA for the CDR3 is TGCGCCAGCAGCTTGACAGGGGGCTCCCCCGGGGAGCTGTTTTTT. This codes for CASSLTGGSPGELFF.

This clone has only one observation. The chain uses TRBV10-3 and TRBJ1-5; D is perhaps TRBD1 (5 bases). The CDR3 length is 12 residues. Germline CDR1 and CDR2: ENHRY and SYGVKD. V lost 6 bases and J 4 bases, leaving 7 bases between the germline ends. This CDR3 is CAISEGNQPQHF. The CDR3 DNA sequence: TGTGCCATCAGCGAGGGGAATCAGCCCCAGCATTTT.

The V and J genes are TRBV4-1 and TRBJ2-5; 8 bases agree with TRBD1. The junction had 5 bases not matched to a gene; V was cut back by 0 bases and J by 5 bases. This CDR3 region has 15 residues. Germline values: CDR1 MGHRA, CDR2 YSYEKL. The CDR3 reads CASSQDLNRGETQYF. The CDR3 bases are TGCGCCAGCAGCCAAGACCTTAACAGGGGGGAGACCCAGTACTTC.

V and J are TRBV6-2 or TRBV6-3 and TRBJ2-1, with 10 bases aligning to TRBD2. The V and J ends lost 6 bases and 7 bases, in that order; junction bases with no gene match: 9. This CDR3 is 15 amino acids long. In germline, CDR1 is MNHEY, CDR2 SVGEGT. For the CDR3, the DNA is TGTGCCAGCAGCTCAAGCGGGGGGGCCCGGAATGAGCAGTTCTTC. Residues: CASSSSGGARNEQFF.

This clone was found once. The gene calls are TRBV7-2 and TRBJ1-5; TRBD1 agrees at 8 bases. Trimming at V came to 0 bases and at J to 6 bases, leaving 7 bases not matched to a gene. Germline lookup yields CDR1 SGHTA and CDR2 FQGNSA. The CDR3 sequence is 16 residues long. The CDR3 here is CASSLAFRGLGQPQHF. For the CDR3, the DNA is TGTGCCAGCAGCTTAGCATTCAGGGGGCTAGGTCAGCCCCAGCATTTT.

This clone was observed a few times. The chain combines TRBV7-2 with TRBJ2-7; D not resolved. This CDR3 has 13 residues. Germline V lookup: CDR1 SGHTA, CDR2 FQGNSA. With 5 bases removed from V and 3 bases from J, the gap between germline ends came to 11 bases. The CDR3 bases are TGTGCCAGCAGCCGGGCCTTCTTCTACGAGCAGTACTTC. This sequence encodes CASSRAFFYEQYF.

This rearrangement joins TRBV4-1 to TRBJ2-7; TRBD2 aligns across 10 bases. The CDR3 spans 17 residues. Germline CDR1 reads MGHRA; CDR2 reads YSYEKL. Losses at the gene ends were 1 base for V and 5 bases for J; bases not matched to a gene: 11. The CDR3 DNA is TGCGCCAGCAGCCAAGTCCTAGCGGGAGTGATGGAGAACGAGCAGTACTTC. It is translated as CASSQVLAGVMENEQYF.

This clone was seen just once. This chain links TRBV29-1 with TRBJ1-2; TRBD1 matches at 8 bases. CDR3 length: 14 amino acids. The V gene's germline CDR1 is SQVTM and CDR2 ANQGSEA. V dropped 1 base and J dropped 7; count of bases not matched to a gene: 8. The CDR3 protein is CSVEATQGAFGYTF. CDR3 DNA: TGCAGCGTTGAAGCGACTCAGGGGGCGTTTGGCTACACCTTC.

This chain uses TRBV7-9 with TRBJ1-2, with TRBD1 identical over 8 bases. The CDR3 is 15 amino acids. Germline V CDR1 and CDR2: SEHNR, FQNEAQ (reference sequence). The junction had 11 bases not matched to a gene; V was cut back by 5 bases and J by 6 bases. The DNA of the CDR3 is TGTGCCAGCAGCAAAGGACAGGGTACGGAGGATGGCTACACCTTC. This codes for CASSKGQGTEDGYTF. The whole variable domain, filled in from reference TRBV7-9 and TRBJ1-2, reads DTGVSQNPRHKITKRGQNVTFRCDPISEHNRLYWYRQTLGQGPEFLTYFQNEAQLEKSRLLSDRFSAERPKGSFSTLEIQRTEQGDSAMYLCASSKGQGTEDGYTFGSGTRLTVV.

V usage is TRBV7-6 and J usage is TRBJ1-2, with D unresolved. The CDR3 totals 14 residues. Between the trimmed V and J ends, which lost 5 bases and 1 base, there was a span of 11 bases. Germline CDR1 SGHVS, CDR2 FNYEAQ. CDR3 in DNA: TGTGCCAGCAGCCAACACGACCTTAACTATGGCTACACCTTC. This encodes CASSQHDLNYGYTF.

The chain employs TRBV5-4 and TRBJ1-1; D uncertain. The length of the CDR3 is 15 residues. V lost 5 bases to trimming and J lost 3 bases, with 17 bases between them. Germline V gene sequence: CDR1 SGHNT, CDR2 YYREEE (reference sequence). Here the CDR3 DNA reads TGTGCCAGCAGATTTGAGGGCCGGCGGGACACTGAAGCTTTCTTT. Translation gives CASRFEGRRDTEAFF.

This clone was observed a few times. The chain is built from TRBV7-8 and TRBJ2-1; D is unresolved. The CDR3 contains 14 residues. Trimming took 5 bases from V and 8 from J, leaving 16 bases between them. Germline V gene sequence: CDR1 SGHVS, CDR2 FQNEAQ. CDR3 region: CASSLSLSSHEQFF. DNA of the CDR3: TGTGCCAGCAGCCTCTCCCTTAGTTCCCATGAGCAGTTCTTC.